This TCR beta chain was recovered during a study of T-cell memory formation after mild COVID-19 (dated by TCRdb to the early 2020s). Background on the whole study: Most TCR sequence clusters were specific to one of the two donors. In two donors, T-cell clones that expanded and contracted after mild COVID-19 were followed by sequencing TCRalpha and TCRbeta repertoires longitudinally. Two young, previously healthy adult volunteers made up the cohort, one male and one female. Findings and caveats that apply to the study as a whole: Balanced CD4/CD8 phenotypes were observed for clones contracting from day 15 to 85, whereas a bias towards CD4+ was observed for a second wave of clones expanding from day 15 to 37. SARS-CoV-2 specificity was not confirmed for the second-wave clones peaking on day 37. Some responding clones were found in pre-infection memory, which suggests that pre-existing cross-reactive memory T cells took part in the SARS-CoV-2 response. Contracting CD4+ clones turned up mainly in the CM and EM memory subsets, whereas EMRA was where CD8+ clones were enriched. Only two mild cases were covered in the study, and larger cohorts including severe cases with pre-infection samples were considered necessary.

Ficoll-Paque density gradient centrifugation was the method used to isolate PBMCs. The germline ends are 12 bases apart after V is trimmed by 5 bases and J by 7 bases. CDR1 and CDR2 were assigned from the germline V gene as MGHRA and YSYEKL. The CDR3, cysteine through phenylalanine, is 14 amino acids long. Left in the record is the CDR3 DNA by itself, 42 bases read in frame from the first base. Sequencing was performed on an Illumina NovaSeq 6000. TCRalpha and TCRbeta cDNA libraries were built by 5'RACE with constant-segment primers, adding sample barcodes and unique molecular identifiers. RNA was extracted from every sample with Trizol reagent. Amplification of the libraries took two PCR steps, and the second step added a second sample barcode plus Illumina TruSeq adapters. Sequencing of the libraries was done on an Illumina NovaSeq, producing 2 x 150 bp paired-end reads. The study's own analysis went as follows. Reads were demultiplexed and collapsed into UMI-guided consensus sequences with migec v1.2.7. Using mixcr v2.1.11, UMI consensuses were aligned to TRA and TRB V and J templates and then assembled into clonotypes. Expanded or contracted clonotypes were those called significant by both edgeR and NoisET, with noise models trained on biological replicates. For edgeR calls, the thresholds were a false discovery rate-adjusted p below 0.01 and a log2 fold-change of 1. As an exploratory analysis of dynamics, max-normalized trajectories of the 1000 most abundant clonotypes were examined by PCA with hierarchical clustering. The CD4 or CD8 phenotype of responding clones was assigned using the separately sequenced CD4+ and CD8+ repertoires. Using fastp at Q25 and MiXCR, TCRdb reprocessed the public reads and kept productive beta chains. Duplicate CDR3 protein sequences are folded into a single record with the most common DNA and genes. It is TCRdb's table, rather than the study itself, that gives the V and J calls and clone size. This sample lists roughly 280,000 distinct CDR3 sequences; around 15% were detected once. Approximately 23% of the sample is taken by the ten largest.

This clonotype was counted a few times. This receptor's antigen is unknown. No clone much larger than this one lies a single base away; base qualities are absent. The source material was PBMCs or a T cell subset sorted from them (not recorded which). This receptor was identified in a man between 18 and 29 years old who had mild COVID-19 (a few samples of this study predate the infection). The sample titles of this study are shuffled in the database, so cell type and time point are left out; the donor was told from shared clones. This chain joins TRBV4-1 to TRBJ1-6; no confident D gene assignment can be made. The nucleotide sequence is given as TGCGCCAGCAGCAAACCTTCGGGGAATTCACCCCTCCACTTT. Its product reads: CASSKPSGNSPLHF.